A single sample gave rise to the 18 T cell receptor beta chains below, sequenced in a study of blood T cell repertoires in COVID-19. Libraries were prepared by immunoSEQ multiplex PCR; TCRdb keeps only in-frame clonotypes and omits some of them. This table has 80,000 or so clones, about 80% appearing once. The material sequenced was peripheral blood. Receptors were obtained from a man in his forties or fifties with active or convalescent COVID-19.

The J gene is TRBJ1-1, the V gene TRBV7-2, with 7 bases identical to TRBD1. V shed 5 bases, J shed 11 bases, and the junction held 14 bases outside the gene matches. There are 14 residues in the CDR3. In germline, CDR1 is SGHTA, CDR2 FQGNSA. The CDR3 bases are TGTGCCAGCAGCCCCGACAGGGCATCCTCGTGGGCTTTCTTT. This codes for CASSPDRASSWAFF. Complete variable domain (other parts from reference TRBV7-2 and TRBJ1-1): GAGVSQSPSNKVTEKGKDVELRCDPISGHTALYWYRQSLGQGLEFLIYFQGNSAPDKSGLPSDRFSAERTGGSVSTLTIQRTQQEDSAVYLCASSPDRASSWAFFGQGTRLTVV.

This clone was seen many times. The V and J genes are TRBV5-6 and TRBJ1-1, with 7 nucleotides matching TRBD1. The CDR3 runs 16 residues. Germline V gene lookup returns CDR1 SGHDT and CDR2 YYEEEE. Unmatched junction bases numbered 8, after V lost 0 bases and J lost 3 bases. The CDR3 here is CASSLAIRDRDTEAFF. DNA for the CDR3: TGTGCCAGCAGCTTGGCGATAAGGGACAGAGACACTGAAGCTTTCTTT.

J is TRBJ1-5 and V is TRBV19, with a weak D call TRBD1 (6 bases). In germline, CDR1 is LNHDA, CDR2 SQIVND (reference sequence). Trimming left V 10 bases short and J 4 bases short, with 17 bases between. CDR3 length: 14 amino acids. The chain's CDR3 is CATGVGARNQPQHF. The CDR3 DNA reads as TGTGCCACAGGGGTGGGGGCGAGAAATCAGCCCCAGCATTTT.

This rearrangement joins TRBV20-1 to TRBJ2-3; 8 nucleotides agree with TRBD1. This CDR3 comprises 14 residues. Germline V CDR1 and CDR2: DFQATT, SNEGSKA (reference sequence). V dropped 3 bases and J dropped 1; count of bases not matched to a gene: 3. This CDR3 is CSASVGQGTDTQYF. The CDR3 coding sequence is TGCAGTGCTAGTGTGGGACAGGGCACAGATACGCAGTATTTT.

The chain uses TRBV24-1 and TRBJ1-5; D is unclear. The CDR3 totals 14 residues. The germline gives CDR1 KGHDR, CDR2 SFDVKD. The V and J ends lost 7 bases and 7 bases respectively, with 16 bases between them. This chain's CDR3 is CATRAFGEGQPQHF. As DNA, the CDR3 is TGTGCCACCAGGGCGTTCGGAGAAGGCCAGCCCCAGCATTTT.

The chain carries TRBV19 and TRBJ1-2; D possibly corresponds to TRBD1 (6 bases). The CDR3 is 14 amino acids. The V and J ends lost 5 bases and 8 bases respectively, with 18 bases between them. The germline V gene encodes CDR1 LNHDA and CDR2 SQIVND (reference sequence). The CDR3 DNA reads TGTGCCAGTAGTCCCCCCCGGGGGGGCTACGGCTACACCTTC. It encodes CASSPPRGGYGYTF.

V and J are TRBV6-5 and TRBJ1-2, with D perhaps TRBD1 (6 bases). The germline CDR1 and CDR2 sequences are MNHEY and SVGAGI. Trimming shortened V by 7 bases and J by 2 bases, and 11 bases separated the two germline ends. CDR3 length: 13 residues. CDR3 in DNA: TGTGCCAGCAACCCAGGGGCCAACTATGGCTACACCTTC. Residues: CASNPGANYGYTF.

The V gene is TRBV3-1 (or the pseudogene TRBV3-2), the J gene TRBJ1-2; TRBD1 matches 10 bases. The V gene end was trimmed by 4 bases and the J gene end by 8 bases; junction bases not matched to a gene: 7. The germline CDR1 and CDR2 sequences are LGHDT and YNNKEL (reference sequence). The CDR3 consists of 14 residues. CDR3 nucleotide sequence: TGTGCCAGCAGCCCTCCGGGACAGGGGAACGGCTACACCTTC. Translating it yields CASSPPGQGNGYTF.

This clone occurred a few times. The J gene is TRBJ1-2, the V gene TRBV5-1, with 7 bases identical to TRBD1. CDR3 size: 13 residues. Germline CDR1 is SGHRS and CDR2 is YFSETQ. Unmatched junction bases numbered 4, after V lost 4 bases and J lost 4 bases. The CDR3 loop is CASSQDRLYGYTF. In DNA form, the CDR3 reads TGCGCCAGCAGCCAGGACAGGCTCTATGGCTACACCTTC.

The CDR3: CASRVDRYGYTF. DNA of the CDR3: TGTGCCAGCAGGGTGGACAGGTATGGCTACACCTTC. V is TRBV6-5 and J is TRBJ1-2; 7 bases are shared with TRBD1. The CDR3 consists of 12 residues. Germline CDR1 is MNHEY and CDR2 is SVGAGI. V shed 6 bases, J shed 5 bases, and the junction held 3 bases outside the gene matches.

The rearrangement joins TRBV19 to TRBJ1-2, with unresolved D. CDR3 length: 16 amino acids. Germline V gene sequence: CDR1 LNHDA, CDR2 SQIVND (reference sequence). Trimming took off 0 bases at V and 5 bases at J, with 16 bases between the two ends. The CDR3 region is CASSIDLPRAGYGYTF. CDR3 DNA sequence: TGTGCCAGTAGTATAGATCTGCCCCGCGCGGGGTATGGCTACACCTTC.

The chain joins TRBV6-5 to TRBJ2-7; 8 nucleotides agree with TRBD1. This CDR3 spans 13 amino acids. Germline loops: CDR1 MNHEY, CDR2 SVGAGI. Trimming cost V 11 bases and J 4 bases; bases outside gene matches: 10. In DNA, the CDR3 is TGTGCCTCTGGAGGCAGGGGGCTTTACGAGCAGTACTTC. It is translated as CASGGRGLYEQYF.

The V call is TRBV5-4, the J call TRBJ1-4, with TRBD1 matching over 7 bases. J was trimmed by 0 bases and V by 2 bases; bases with no gene match: 4. The CDR3 has 16 amino acids. CDR1 is SGHNT, CDR2 YYREEE, per germline (reference sequence). The DNA for the CDR3 is TGTGCCAGCAGCTTTTTAGGGGGCGCAACTAATGAAAAACTGTTTTTT. Translation: CASSFLGGATNEKLFF. The entire variable domain, with the rest obtained from reference TRBV5-4 and TRBJ1-4, is as follows: ETGVTQSPTHLIKTRGQQVTLRCSSQSGHNTVSWYQQALGQGPQFIFQYYREEENGRGNFPPRFSGLQFPNYSSELNVNALELDDSALYLCASSFLGGATNEKLFFGSGTQLSVL.

For the CDR3, the DNA is TGTGCCAGCAGCCCCTGGGGGGACTCCCTCACAGATACGCAGTATTTT. This gives the protein CASSPWGDSLTDTQYF. This chain links TRBV9 with TRBJ2-3, with TRBD2 as a possible D gene (6 bases). V was cut by 4 bases and J by 2 bases, with 17 bases left in between. Germline V lookup: CDR1 SGDLS, CDR2 YYNGEE. This CDR3 is built from 16 residues.

The rearrangement links TRBV11-2 to TRBJ2-2, with 11 bases lining up with TRBD1. The V gene's germline CDR1 is SGHAT and CDR2 FQNNGV. The CDR3 contains 16 residues. Unmatched junction bases numbered 4, after V lost 0 bases and J lost 7 bases. The CDR3 here is CASSLEDRGRGGELFF. For the CDR3, the DNA is TGTGCCAGCAGCTTAGAGGACAGGGGGCGAGGCGGGGAGCTGTTTTTT.

CDR3 sequence: CASSTGSYNEQFF. The CDR3 DNA is TGCGCCAGCAGTACGGGCTCCTACAATGAGCAGTTCTTC. The rearrangement uses TRBV5-1 and TRBJ2-1; the D is unclear. Germline loops: CDR1 SGHRS, CDR2 YFSETQ. Trimming stripped 5 bases from V and 0 bases from J, with 6 bases between. This CDR3 is built from 13 residues.

The chain combines TRBV7-3 with TRBJ1-1, with D maybe TRBD1 (5 bases). This CDR3 is 14 amino acids long. Germline CDR1 SGHTA, CDR2 FQGTGA. V was shortened by 2 bases and J by 5 bases, with 12 bases between the two germline ends. For the CDR3, the DNA is TGTGCCAGCAGCTTACGTGACGGGGGAACTGAAGCTTTCTTT. This sequence encodes CASSLRDGGTEAFF.

This sequence joins TRBV19 and TRBJ1-3; D may be TRBD1 (6 bases). From germline, CDR1 is LNHDA and CDR2 SQIVND (reference sequence). V gave up 10 bases and J gave up 4 bases, with 20 bases separating them. The CDR3 runs 15 residues. The CDR3 sequence: CATLNGGAPGNTIYF. The CDR3 nucleotides read TGTGCCACCTTAAACGGGGGGGCGCCCGGAAACACCATATATTTT. The full variable domain, in which reference TRBV19 and TRBJ1-3 provide the parts outside the CDR3, is DGGITQSPKYLFRKEGQNVTLSCEQNLNHDAMYWYRQDPGQGLRLIYYSQIVNDFQKGDIAEGYSVSREKKESFPLTVTSAQKNPTAFYLCATLNGGAPGNTIYFGEGSWLTVV.